These 19 T cell receptor beta chains were sequenced from one sample in a study of shared clonotypes between healthy human individuals. Using immunoSEQ multiplex PCR, the repertoire was profiled, and TCRdb retains in-frame clones only, with some absent. The repertoire holds roughly 2,300,000 clones, with around 90% as singletons. Material for sequencing was naive CD4+ T cells from PBMCs. Subset: CD45RA+ positively selected. These receptors were obtained from a man younger than 30 in good health. Some clones in this sample may be carry-over from other donors' samples.

This chain uses TRBV2 with TRBJ2-1; D gene uncertain. Germline values: CDR1 SNHLY, CDR2 FYNNEI. CDR3 length: 15 amino acids. Between the trimmed V and J ends, which lost 1 base and 0 bases, there was a span of 7 bases. CDR3 amino acids: CASSEDLPSYNEQFF. CDR3 nucleotide sequence: TGTGCCAGCAGTGAAGACTTGCCCTCCTACAATGAGCAGTTCTTC.

The chain carries TRBV28 and TRBJ1-1; no clear D. The CDR3 runs to 14 residues. V gave up 7 bases and J gave up 4 bases, with 16 bases separating them. In germline, CDR1 is MDHEN, CDR2 SYDVKM. The CDR3, as DNA: TGTGCCAGCATCCCGGCGGACTTTGGCACTGAAGCTTTCTTT. Translation: CASIPADFGTEAFF. Together with reference TRBV28 and TRBJ1-1, the CDR3 gives the full variable domain: DVKVTQSSRYLVKRTGEKVFLECVQDMDHENMFWYRQDPGLGLRLIYFSYDVKMKEKGDIPEGYSVSREKKERFSLILESASTNQTSMYLCASIPADFGTEAFFGQGTRLTVV.

The J gene is TRBJ2-7, the V gene TRBV7-3, with TRBD2 identical over 7 bases. The CDR3 consists of 15 residues. The junction had 6 bases not matched to a gene; V was cut back by 0 bases and J by 4 bases. Germline V lookup: CDR1 SGHTA, CDR2 FQGTGA. CDR3 DNA: TGTGCCAGCAGCTTAACCCCAGGACTAGTTTACGAGCAGTACTTC. Translation gives CASSLTPGLVYEQYF.

This chain connects TRBV14 to TRBJ1-1; 9 bases fit TRBD1. Germline CDR1 SGHDN, CDR2 FVKESK. The J segment lost 5 bases and the V segment lost 2 bases, leaving 6 bases of the junction unmatched. The CDR3 contains 15 residues. The CDR3 region has the DNA TGTGCCAGCAGCCAATTTGGGACAGGGCGGACTGAAGCTTTCTTT. Translation gives CASSQFGTGRTEAFF.

The DNA for the CDR3 is TGTGCCAGCAGTTCAACCGGGACTAGACTATCTGGTGAGCAGTTCTTC. This encodes CASSSTGTRLSGEQFF. This chain connects TRBV28 to TRBJ2-1, with 8 bases identical to TRBD2. CDR3 length: 16 residues. The trim removed 4 bases at V and 9 bases at J, leaving 14 bases unmatched. Germline V lookup: CDR1 MDHEN, CDR2 SYDVKM.

The chain links TRBV18 to TRBJ1-1; D is uncertain. With 2 bases removed from V and 4 bases from J, the gap between germline ends came to 11 bases. Per the germline V gene, CDR1 is KGHSH and CDR2 is LQKENI. The CDR3 is 14 residues long. DNA of the CDR3: TGTGCCAGCTCACCAGTGATTCGGGCCACTGAAGCTTTCTTT. Residues: CASSPVIRATEAFF.

The rearrangement joins TRBV19 to TRBJ2-1; D ambiguous. From germline, CDR1 is LNHDA and CDR2 SQIVND (reference sequence). The ends were cut back, 4 bases at V and 0 bases at J, with 13 bases in the middle. The CDR3 is 16 residues long. The CDR3 here is CASSTQSLSSYNEQFF. In DNA, the CDR3 is TGTGCCAGTAGTACCCAATCGCTCAGCTCCTACAATGAGCAGTTCTTC.

This clone has a single count. The chain carries TRBV5-4 and TRBJ2-5; 12 bases match TRBD1. V trimming: 4 bases; J trimming: 5 bases; junction bases outside the gene matches: 6. CDR1 and CDR2 (germline): SGHNT, YYREEE (reference sequence). This CDR3 has 15 amino acids. The CDR3 DNA reads as TGTGCCAGCAGCGGGGGACAGGGGGCTATGGAGACCCAGTACTTC. Translating gives CASSGGQGAMETQYF. Full variable domain (remainder filled in from reference TRBV5-4 and TRBJ2-5): ETGVTQSPTHLIKTRGQQVTLRCSSQSGHNTVSWYQQALGQGPQFIFQYYREEENGRGNFPPRFSGLQFPNYSSELNVNALELDDSALYLCASSGGQGAMETQYFGPGTRLLVL.

A note on this clone: The sample contains more than one DNA sequence encoding this CDR3. This chain connects TRBV5-1 to TRBJ2-7; D call uncertain. Trimming shortened V by 0 bases and J by 0 bases, and 7 bases separated the two germline ends. CDR3 length equals 14 residues. Germline V gene data show CDR1 as SGHRS and CDR2 as YFSETQ. The DNA for the CDR3 is TGCGCCAGCAGCTTGGAGGGAAGCTCCTACGAGCAGTACTTC. Its translation: CASSLEGSSYEQYF.

This clone occurred a few times. V and J are TRBV7-9 and TRBJ1-5; D remains unclear. Germline-derived CDR1 and CDR2 are SEHNR and FQNEAQ (reference sequence). The CDR3 loop spans 12 amino acids. The V and J ends lost 4 bases and 6 bases respectively, with 7 bases between them. The CDR3 DNA is TGTGCCAGCAGCTCAGACATTCAGCCCCAGCATTTT. Residues: CASSSDIQPQHF.

The V and J genes are TRBV15 and TRBJ1-5, with 9 bases that match TRBD1. Germline-derived CDR1 and CDR2 are LNHNV and YYDKDF (reference sequence). The trim removed 4 bases at V and 5 bases at J, leaving 12 bases unmatched. The CDR3 extends over 17 amino acids. The CDR3 sequence is CATSNWVGDRVDQPQHF. CDR3 in DNA: TGTGCCACCAGCAACTGGGTAGGGGACAGGGTGGATCAGCCCCAGCATTTT.

This clone was counted once. The chain has TRBV7-8 and TRBJ2-3; tentatively, D is TRBD1 or TRBD2 (5 bases each). Deletions cut 2 bases from V and 9 bases from J, with 9 bases between. Per germline, CDR1 SGHVS and CDR2 FQNEAQ. This CDR3 spans 12 amino acids. This CDR3 reads CASSLRWGTQYF. The CDR3 DNA is TGTGCCAGCAGCTTAAGGTGGGGGACGCAGTATTTT.

The V call is TRBV6-1, the J call TRBJ2-5; a weak D match, TRBD2 (6 bases). Germline V gene sequence: CDR1 MNHNS, CDR2 SASEGT. V shed 6 bases and J shed 4 bases, with 15 bases lying between them. This CDR3 contains 14 residues. CDR3 nucleotides: TGTGCCAGCAGGGAAACTAGGCGGGGAGAGACCCAGTACTTC. Residues: CASRETRRGETQYF.

V gene TRBV4-2 combines with J gene TRBJ1-5; a weak D match, TRBD1 (6 bases). The CDR3 runs 16 residues. V was trimmed by 4 bases and J by 1 base, leaving 14 bases between them. Germline V lookup: CDR1 LGHNA, CDR2 YNFKEQ. The DNA for the CDR3 is TGTGCCAGCAGCCTACAGGGAGGGAGAAGCAATCAGCCCCAGCATTTT. Its translation is CASSLQGGRSNQPQHF.

This chain uses TRBV6-1 with TRBJ2-5, with D perhaps assigned TRBD1 or TRBD2 (6 bases each). V lost 6 bases to trimming and J lost 2 bases, with 16 bases between them. The CDR3 covers 15 residues. Germline CDR1 reads MNHNS; CDR2 reads SASEGT. The CDR3 here is CASSIEGGGQETQYF. The CDR3 DNA reads TGTGCCAGCAGCATCGAGGGGGGAGGTCAAGAGACCCAGTACTTC.

DNA of the CDR3: TGTGCCAGCAGCCGGCCTGGAAGCACAGATACGCAGTATTTT. Amino acids: CASSRPGSTDTQYF. The chain uses TRBV5-6 and TRBJ2-3, with D hard to call. The V end lost 4 bases, the J end lost 0 bases, and 9 bases lay between the germline ends. This CDR3 has 14 amino acids. Germline loops: CDR1 SGHDT, CDR2 YYEEEE.

The V and J genes are TRBV28 and TRBJ1-1, with 7 nucleotides matching TRBD1. The CDR3 is 15 residues long. The germline V gene has CDR1 MDHEN and CDR2 SYDVKM. V lost 6 bases to trimming and J lost 3 bases; unmatched junction nucleotides: 10. CDR3 bases: TGTGCCAGCAGCCGAGCCTCCAGGGGGGACACTGAAGCTTTCTTT. It is translated as CASSRASRGDTEAFF.

CDR3 protein: CASSFGDRFRGYTF. In DNA, the CDR3 is TGCGCCAGCAGCTTCGGGGACAGGTTTCGTGGCTACACCTTC. The chain has TRBV5-1 and TRBJ1-2, with 8 bases matching TRBD1. V gave up 2 bases and J gave up 7 bases; unmatched junction bases: 7. The CDR3 has 14 residues. Germline loops: CDR1 SGHRS, CDR2 YFSETQ.

Points on this clone: Other DNA sequences of this sample code for an identical CDR3. CDR3 in DNA: TGCAGCGTTGGATTAGCGCAAGAGACCCAGTACTTC. The encoded protein is CSVGLAQETQYF. The chain links TRBV29-1 to TRBJ2-5, with D possibly matching TRBD2 (5 bases). V was shortened by 4 bases and J by 2 bases, with 8 bases between the two germline ends. The germline CDR1 and CDR2 sequences are SQVTM and ANQGSEA. There are 12 residues in the CDR3.